This is a list of T cell receptor beta chains from one sample in a study of blood T cell repertoires in COVID-19. Profiled with immunoSEQ multiplex PCR; TCRdb holds only in-frame clones, not every one. The sample has under 50,000 clones; around 85% are singletons. Material for sequencing was peripheral blood. The receptors were gathered from a man aged 45 to 65 with active COVID-19. The CDR3 runs from the conserved cysteine through the conserved F or W. Fields, in order: CDR3 DNA, CDR3 protein, D gene, clone size, J gene, V gene. A D gene is named only where the DNA matches it firmly. Part of the rows lack a size; the others show once, few, many or a class for expanded clones.

CDR3nt: TGTGCCAGCAGTGAAGCCCTCGGACAGGCCAAGGGGACCGGGGAGCTGTTTTTT; CDR3aa: CASSEALGQAKGTGELFF; d_gene: TRBD1; abundance: .; j_gene: TRBJ2-2; v_gene: TRBV2
CDR3nt: TGTGCCAGTAGTATTAGGCAGGGCCAGCCCCAGCATTTT; CDR3aa: CASSIRQGQPQHF; d_gene: .; abundance: .; j_gene: TRBJ1-5; v_gene: TRBV19
CDR3nt: TGTGCCAGCACCCCTGCCGGTATAAGCACTGAAGCTTTCTTT; CDR3aa: CASTPAGISTEAFF; d_gene: .; abundance: .; j_gene: TRBJ1-1; v_gene: TRBV27
CDR3nt: TGTGCCAGCAGTCGGCCTAGCGGGGTGAGTGATGAGCAGTTCTTC; CDR3aa: CASSRPSGVSDEQFF; d_gene: TRBD2; abundance: .; j_gene: TRBJ2-1; v_gene: TRBV28
CDR3nt: TGTGCCAGCAGTGGTCTAGCGGGGGGTCCTAGAAATACGCAGTATTTT; CDR3aa: CASSGLAGGPRNTQYF; d_gene: TRBD2; abundance: .; j_gene: TRBJ2-3; v_gene: TRBV2
CDR3nt: TGTGCCACCAGTGATTCAAATTCACCCCTCCACTTT; CDR3aa: CATSDSNSPLHF; d_gene: .; abundance: .; j_gene: TRBJ1-6; v_gene: TRBV24-1
CDR3nt: TGCGCCAGCAGCCAAGTCCAACCCGGGCCAGCGGGGGGGCCCTACGAGCAGTACTTC; CDR3aa: CASSQVQPGPAGGPYEQYF; d_gene: TRBD2; abundance: .; j_gene: TRBJ2-7; v_gene: TRBV4-1
CDR3nt: TGTGCCAGCAGGGGGCTGGGGTACAATGAGCAGTTCTTC; CDR3aa: CASRGLGYNEQFF; d_gene: .; abundance: .; j_gene: TRBJ2-1; v_gene: TRBV6-5
CDR3nt: TGCGCCAGCAGTGGGGGGGGGACAGGGGAGGATACGCAGTATTTT; CDR3aa: CASSGGGTGEDTQYF; d_gene: TRBD1; abundance: .; j_gene: TRBJ2-3; v_gene: TRBV10-1
CDR3nt: TGTGCCAGCAGCTTATGGGCTTCTGGAAACACCATATATTTT; CDR3aa: CASSLWASGNTIYF; d_gene: .; abundance: few; j_gene: TRBJ1-3; v_gene: TRBV7-2
CDR3nt: TGTGCCAGCAGCCTGACAGCCCTGTCTAATTCACCCCTCCACTTT; CDR3aa: CASSLTALSNSPLHF; d_gene: .; abundance: .; j_gene: TRBJ1-6; v_gene: TRBV3-1/TRBV3-2
CDR3nt: TGTGCCAGCAGCCCTGGATGGGCAACTACTAATGAAAAACTGTTTTTT; CDR3aa: CASSPGWATTNEKLFF; d_gene: .; abundance: .; j_gene: TRBJ1-4; v_gene: TRBV7-9
CDR3nt: TGTGCCAGCAGTACGGGACAGGGAAGAGGCTACACCTTC; CDR3aa: CASSTGQGRGYTF; d_gene: TRBD1; abundance: .; j_gene: TRBJ1-2; v_gene: TRBV6-2/TRBV6-3
CDR3nt: TGTGCCAGCTCACCTCAGGGCCTTAATAATTCACCCCTCCACTTT; CDR3aa: CASSPQGLNNSPLHF; d_gene: .; abundance: .; j_gene: TRBJ1-6; v_gene: TRBV18
CDR3nt: TGTGCCAGCAGCTTAGACAGGCACACAGATACGCAGTATTTT; CDR3aa: CASSLDRHTDTQYF; d_gene: .; abundance: .; j_gene: TRBJ2-3; v_gene: TRBV7-9
CDR3nt: TGTGCTAGTGCCCATTGGGGCACTAGCACAGATACGCAGTATTTT; CDR3aa: CASAHWGTSTDTQYF; d_gene: .; abundance: .; j_gene: TRBJ2-3; v_gene: TRBV12-5
CDR3nt: TGCGCCAGCAGTGGCGGGTGGGAGACCCAGTACTTC; CDR3aa: CASSGGWETQYF; d_gene: .; abundance: .; j_gene: TRBJ2-5; v_gene: TRBV10-2
CDR3nt: TGCGCCAGCAGTGGGAAATTACAGGGAGGGGAGACCCAGTACTTC; CDR3aa: CASSGKLQGGETQYF; d_gene: .; abundance: .; j_gene: TRBJ2-5; v_gene: TRBV10-2
CDR3nt: TGCGCCAGCAGCTTGCCGAATAGGGAGAGGGATGGCTACACCTTC; CDR3aa: CASSLPNRERDGYTF; d_gene: .; abundance: .; j_gene: TRBJ1-2; v_gene: TRBV5-1
CDR3nt: TGTGCCAGCAGCCTGTGGGAGGTGCAAGATACGCAGTATTTT; CDR3aa: CASSLWEVQDTQYF; d_gene: .; abundance: .; j_gene: TRBJ2-3; v_gene: TRBV14
CDR3nt: TGTGCCAGCTCCGGGGTCTTCTCCTACGAGCAGTACTTC; CDR3aa: CASSGVFSYEQYF; d_gene: .; abundance: .; j_gene: TRBJ2-7; v_gene: TRBV2
CDR3nt: TGTGCCAGCAGTTTCGTGACAGGGGGCGGCTACAATGAGCAGTTCTTC; CDR3aa: CASSFVTGGGYNEQFF; d_gene: TRBD1; abundance: .; j_gene: TRBJ2-1; v_gene: TRBV28
CDR3nt: TGTGCCAGCAGCCAATCATTCGGCGGACAGAACTATGGCTACACCTTC; CDR3aa: CASSQSFGGQNYGYTF; d_gene: .; abundance: medium-sized; j_gene: TRBJ1-2; v_gene: TRBV4-2
CDR3nt: TGTGCCAGCGAACGACAGGGCTACAATGAGCAGTTCTTC; CDR3aa: CASERQGYNEQFF; d_gene: TRBD1; abundance: .; j_gene: TRBJ2-1; v_gene: TRBV11-2
CDR3nt: TGTGCCAGCAGCTTAGGTGGGCACACCATATATTTT; CDR3aa: CASSLGGHTIYF; d_gene: .; abundance: .; j_gene: TRBJ1-3; v_gene: TRBV11-2
CDR3nt: TGTGCCAGCAGACGGTACGATCAGCCCCAGCATTTT; CDR3aa: CASRRYDQPQHF; d_gene: .; abundance: .; j_gene: TRBJ1-5; v_gene: TRBV12-3/TRBV12-4
CDR3nt: TGTGCCAGCAGCCTACTGGACAGGGAGGATGAGCAGTTCTTC; CDR3aa: CASSLLDREDEQFF; d_gene: TRBD1; abundance: .; j_gene: TRBJ2-1; v_gene: TRBV7-8
CDR3nt: TGCGCCAGCAGCCCCCCTGCGGGAGCGGAGAACACCGGGGAGCTGTTTTTT; CDR3aa: CASSPPAGAENTGELFF; d_gene: TRBD2; abundance: few; j_gene: TRBJ2-2; v_gene: TRBV4-3
CDR3nt: TGCGCCAGCAGCTTGGGAACGGACAGGCAAGAGACCCAGTACTTC; CDR3aa: CASSLGTDRQETQYF; d_gene: TRBD1; abundance: .; j_gene: TRBJ2-5; v_gene: TRBV5-1
CDR3nt: TGTGCCAGCAGCGTAGGACAGGGGGCGAGGGACATTCAGTACTTC; CDR3aa: CASSVGQGARDIQYF; d_gene: TRBD1; abundance: .; j_gene: TRBJ2-4; v_gene: TRBV7-9
CDR3nt: TGTGCCACCAGCCCGGGAGGGAGCTATGGCTACACCTTC; CDR3aa: CATSPGGSYGYTF; d_gene: .; abundance: .; j_gene: TRBJ1-2; v_gene: TRBV24-1
CDR3nt: TGTGCCACCAGCAGAGATCTGGTGGACAGGGAGGTTTACTCTGGGGCCAACGTCCTGACTTTC; CDR3aa: CATSRDLVDREVYSGANVLTF; d_gene: TRBD1; abundance: once; j_gene: TRBJ2-6; v_gene: TRBV15
CDR3nt: TGTGCCAGCACAACGAGGCAGGGGGTGGAAAAACTGTTTTTT; CDR3aa: CASTTRQGVEKLFF; d_gene: TRBD1; abundance: .; j_gene: TRBJ1-4; v_gene: TRBV7-8
CDR3nt: TGTGCCAGCAGCATCGACAGTGACAATGAGCAGTTCTTC; CDR3aa: CASSIDSDNEQFF; d_gene: .; abundance: .; j_gene: TRBJ2-1; v_gene: TRBV5-4
CDR3nt: TGCGCCAGCAGCCTCTACAGGGGACAGGCTGAAAAACTGTTTTTT; CDR3aa: CASSLYRGQAEKLFF; d_gene: TRBD1; abundance: .; j_gene: TRBJ1-4; v_gene: TRBV5-1
CDR3nt: TGTGCCATCAGTGAGGACAGATTCAATCAGCCCCAGCATTTT; CDR3aa: CAISEDRFNQPQHF; d_gene: .; abundance: .; j_gene: TRBJ1-5; v_gene: TRBV10-3
CDR3nt: TGTGCCAGCAGCGTAGGACAGAGCAATCAGCCCCAGCATTTT; CDR3aa: CASSVGQSNQPQHF; d_gene: .; abundance: once; j_gene: TRBJ1-5; v_gene: TRBV9
CDR3nt: TGTGCCAGCAGTACTAGGGACAGGGGGGCGTACGAGCAGTACTTC; CDR3aa: CASSTRDRGAYEQYF; d_gene: TRBD1; abundance: few; j_gene: TRBJ2-7; v_gene: TRBV6-5
CDR3nt: TGTGCCAGCAGCCGGACAGGGACTGGAAACACCATATATTTT; CDR3aa: CASSRTGTGNTIYF; d_gene: TRBD1; abundance: once; j_gene: TRBJ1-3; v_gene: TRBV5-5
CDR3nt: TGTGCCAGCAGTACCCCAGGGGGCCCAACGAACAATGAGCAGTTCTTC; CDR3aa: CASSTPGGPTNNEQFF; d_gene: TRBD1; abundance: .; j_gene: TRBJ2-1; v_gene: TRBV6-6
CDR3nt: TGTGCCAGCAGTTCCGCCTACGAGCAGTACTTC; CDR3aa: CASSSAYEQYF; d_gene: .; abundance: once; j_gene: TRBJ2-7; v_gene: TRBV28
CDR3nt: TGTGCCAGCAGCGAAGGGGGACAGGGAAGTGAAAAACTGTTTTTT; CDR3aa: CASSEGGQGSEKLFF; d_gene: TRBD1; abundance: .; j_gene: TRBJ1-4; v_gene: TRBV5-4